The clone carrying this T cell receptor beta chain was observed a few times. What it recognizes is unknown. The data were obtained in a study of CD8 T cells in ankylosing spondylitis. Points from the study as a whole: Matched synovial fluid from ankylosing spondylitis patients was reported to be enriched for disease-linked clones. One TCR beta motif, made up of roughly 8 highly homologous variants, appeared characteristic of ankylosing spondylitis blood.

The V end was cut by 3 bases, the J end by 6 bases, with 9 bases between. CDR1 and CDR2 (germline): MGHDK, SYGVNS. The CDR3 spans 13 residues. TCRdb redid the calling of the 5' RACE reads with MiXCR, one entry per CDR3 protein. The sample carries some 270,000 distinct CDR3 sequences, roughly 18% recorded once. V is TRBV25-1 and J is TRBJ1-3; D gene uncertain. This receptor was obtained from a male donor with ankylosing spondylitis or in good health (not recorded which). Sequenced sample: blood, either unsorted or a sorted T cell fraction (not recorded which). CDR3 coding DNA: TGTGCCAGCAGTGACAGGCTCGCAAACACCATATATTTT. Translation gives CASSDRLANTIYF.